This T cell receptor beta chain appears in the sequencing data of a study of CD8+ T cells in alopecia areata. For the study at large: Grafts of skin from C3H/HeJ donors aged roughly 6-12 months with spontaneous alopecia went to female C3H/HeJ mice aged about 6-10 weeks.

Extracted RNA was reverse transcribed, and the resulting cDNA served as sequencing template. Measured with immunoSEQ multiplex PCR; TCRdb has only the in-frame clones, and not every one. In total the sample includes 200,000 to 300,000 clones, none of them seen once. A sort of pooled cutaneous lymph node cells used CD4, CD8alpha, NKG2D, NKG2ACE and other stains. This clone was detected only a few times. Gene names are the mouse ones. With the read ending 4 residues before the CDR3 end, the germline J gene is used to fill in that end. The CDR3 consists of 16 residues. J lost 0 bases, V lost 4 bases, and 4 bases had no gene match. CDR1 and CDR2 from the germline V gene are NSQYPW and LRSPGD (reference sequence).

The receptor's source is a C3H/HeJ mouse with alopecia areata. Strain haplotype at MHC: H2-k. This chain links TRBV1 with TRBJ2-5; 10 positions match TRBD1. The source material was CD4+ T cells sorted from a lymph node. CDR3 sequence: CTCSGTGGLNQDTQYF. The DNA read from the CDR3 is TGCACCTGCAGTGGGACAGGGGGTCTTAACCAAGAC. The whole variable domain, remainder taken from reference TRBV1 and TRBJ2-5, is VTLLEQNPRWRLVPRGQAVNLRCILKNSQYPWMSWYQQDLQKQLQWLFTLRSPGDKEVKSLPGADYLATRVTDTELRLQVANMSQGRTLYCTCSGTGGLNQDTQYFGPGTRLLVL.